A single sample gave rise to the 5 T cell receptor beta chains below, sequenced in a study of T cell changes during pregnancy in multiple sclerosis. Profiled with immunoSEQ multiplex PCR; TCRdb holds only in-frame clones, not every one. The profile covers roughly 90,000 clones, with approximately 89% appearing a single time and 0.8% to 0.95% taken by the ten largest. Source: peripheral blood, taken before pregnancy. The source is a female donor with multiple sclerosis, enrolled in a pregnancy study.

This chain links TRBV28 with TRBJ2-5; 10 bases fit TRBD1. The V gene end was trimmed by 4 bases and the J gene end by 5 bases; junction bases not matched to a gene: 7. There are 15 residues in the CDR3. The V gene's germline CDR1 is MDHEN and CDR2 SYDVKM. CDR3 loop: CASSSGTGVGETQYF. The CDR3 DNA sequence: TGTGCCAGCAGTTCTGGGACAGGGGTTGGGGAGACCCAGTACTTC.

Here the CDR3 reads CASSQQSYTF. The CDR3 region has the DNA TGTGCCAGCAGCCAGCAGTCCTACACCTTC. The V gene is TRBV4-2, the J gene TRBJ1-2, with D uncertain. Germline loops: CDR1 LGHNA, CDR2 YNFKEQ. V shed 3 bases and J shed 10 bases, with 6 bases lying between them. This CDR3 is built from 10 residues.

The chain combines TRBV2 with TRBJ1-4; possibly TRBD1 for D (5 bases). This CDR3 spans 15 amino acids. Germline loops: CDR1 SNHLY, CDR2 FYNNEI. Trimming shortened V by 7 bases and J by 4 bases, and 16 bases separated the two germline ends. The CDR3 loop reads CASNFRQGDNEKLFF. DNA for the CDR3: TGTGCCAGCAACTTCCGACAAGGGGATAATGAAAAACTGTTTTTT.

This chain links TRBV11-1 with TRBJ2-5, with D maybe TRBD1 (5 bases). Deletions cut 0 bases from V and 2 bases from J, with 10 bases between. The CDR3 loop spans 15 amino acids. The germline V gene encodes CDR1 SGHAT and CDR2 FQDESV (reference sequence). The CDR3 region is CASSLAGAQQETQYF. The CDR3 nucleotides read TGTGCCAGCAGCTTAGCAGGGGCGCAGCAAGAGACCCAGTACTTC.

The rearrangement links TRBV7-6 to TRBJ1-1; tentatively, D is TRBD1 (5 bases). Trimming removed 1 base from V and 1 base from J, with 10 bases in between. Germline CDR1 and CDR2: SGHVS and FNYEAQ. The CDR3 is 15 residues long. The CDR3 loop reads CASSLGPGQNTEAFF. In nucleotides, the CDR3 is TGTGCCAGCAGCTTAGGCCCTGGACAGAACACTGAAGCTTTCTTT.